The 22 T cell receptor beta chains below were found in one sample sequenced in a study of blood T cell repertoires in COVID-19. Sequencing used immunoSEQ multiplex PCR; TCRdb keeps in-frame clones, though not all of them. The sample lists under 110,000 clones; 76% were seen once. Material for sequencing was peripheral blood. Receptors were obtained from a man of 80 years or more with COVID-19, enrolled during active disease.

The CDR3 loop is CASTKDRNYGYTF. DNA of the CDR3: TGTGCCAGTACCAAGGACAGAAACTATGGCTACACCTTC. The J gene is TRBJ1-2, the V gene TRBV19; weak D call: TRBD1 (6 bases). In germline, CDR1 is LNHDA, CDR2 SQIVND (reference sequence). CDR3 length: 13 amino acids. Between the trimmed V and J ends, which lost 7 bases and 2 bases, there was a span of 11 bases.

The chain employs TRBV7-9 and TRBJ1-1; D is possibly TRBD1 (5 bases). Trimming removed 2 bases at V and 7 bases at J, with 11 bases between. This CDR3 has 13 amino acids. Germline CDR1 and CDR2: SEHNR and FQNEAQ (reference sequence). The CDR3 is CASSLFGGGEAFF. CDR3 bases: TGTGCCAGCAGCTTATTTGGGGGAGGTGAAGCTTTCTTT.

CDR3 sequence reads: CASSQTYRQQANEKLFF. DNA of the CDR3: TGCGCCAGCAGCCAGACCTATAGACAGCAAGCTAATGAAAAACTGTTTTTT. The rearrangement uses TRBV4-1 and TRBJ1-4; maybe TRBD1 (5 bases). The CDR3 sequence is 17 residues long. The V end was cut by 3 bases, the J end by 3 bases, with 17 bases between. Per the germline V gene, CDR1 is MGHRA and CDR2 is YSYEKL.

V usage is TRBV28 and J usage is TRBJ2-3, with 7 bases lining up with TRBD2. The V gene end was trimmed by 6 bases and the J gene end by 2 bases; junction bases not matched to a gene: 5. Germline values: CDR1 MDHEN, CDR2 SYDVKM. This CDR3 is built from 14 residues. DNA of the CDR3: TGTGCCAGCAGCACTAGCGCAAACACAGATACGCAGTATTTT. Translating it yields CASSTSANTDTQYF. The variable domain in full, with the rest retrieved from reference TRBV28 and TRBJ2-3, is DVKVTQSSRYLVKRTGEKVFLECVQDMDHENMFWYRQDPGLGLRLIYFSYDVKMKEKGDIPEGYSVSREKKERFSLILESASTNQTSMYLCASSTSANTDTQYFGPGTRLTVL.

In DNA, the CDR3 is TGCGCCAGCAGCTCACTAGCTGGGGGACTCCAAGAGACCCAGTACTTC. This translates into CASSSLAGGLQETQYF. This chain joins TRBV5-1 and TRBJ2-5, with TRBD2 as a possible D gene (6 bases). The V gene lost 3 bases and the J gene lost 1 base, with 16 bases spanning the gap. The CDR3 has 16 residues. Germline assignment: CDR1 SGHRS and CDR2 YFSETQ.

This clone was observed a handful of times. This chain joins TRBV5-6 and TRBJ1-1; TRBD1 matches 9 bases. CDR1 is SGHDT and CDR2 is YYEEEE in the germline V gene. The CDR3 consists of 14 residues. The V gene end was trimmed by 4 bases and the J gene end by 5 bases; junction bases not matched to a gene: 6. As DNA, the CDR3 is TGTGCCAGCAGCGGGACAGGGTTGAGGACTGAAGCTTTCTTT. Protein: CASSGTGLRTEAFF.

This chain joins TRBV19 and TRBJ1-1; 8 nucleotides agree with TRBD1. Germline V gene data show CDR1 as LNHDA and CDR2 as SQIVND (reference sequence). The CDR3 sequence is 16 residues long. V shed 6 bases, J shed 4 bases, and the junction held 13 bases outside the gene matches. The CDR3 region is CASRDPGQEFGTEAFF. CDR3 nucleotide sequence: TGTGCCAGTAGGGACCCGGGACAGGAATTTGGCACTGAAGCTTTCTTT.

The CDR3: CASSTRASTNEKLFF. CDR3 coding DNA: TGTGCCAGCAGCACCAGGGCCTCAACTAATGAAAAACTGTTTTTT. The chain employs TRBV7-2 and TRBJ1-4; D is possibly TRBD1 (5 bases). V dropped 5 bases and J dropped 0 bases, with 10 bases sitting between them. The germline V gene encodes CDR1 SGHTA and CDR2 FQGNSA. CDR3 length equals 15 residues.

The chain carries TRBV5-1 and TRBJ2-3, with a tentative D call TRBD2 (6 bases). V dropped 0 bases and J dropped 0 bases, with 11 bases sitting between them. Germline-derived CDR1 and CDR2 are SGHRS and YFSETQ. This CDR3 comprises 16 residues. CDR3 DNA sequence: TGCGCCAGCAGCTTGGCGCCGGGGACTAGCACAGATACGCAGTATTTT. Translation gives CASSLAPGTSTDTQYF.

For the CDR3, the DNA is TGTGCCAGCAGCTTGGGACAGGGACAGAACTATGGCTACACCTTC. Its protein product is CASSLGQGQNYGYTF. This sequence joins TRBV7-2 and TRBJ1-2; 9 positions match TRBD1. With 3 bases clipped from V and 2 bases from J, the junction kept 4 bases outside the gene matches. Germline values: CDR1 SGHTA, CDR2 FQGNSA. The CDR3 is 15 amino acids.

This sequence joins TRBV11-2 and TRBJ1-4, with D unclear. The CDR3 has 14 amino acids. The V end lost 4 bases, the J end lost 7 bases, and 13 bases lay between the germline ends. CDR1 and CDR2 (germline): SGHAT, FQNNGV. CDR3 sequence: CASSSLDGSEKLFF. CDR3 sequence (DNA): TGTGCCAGCAGCTCTTTGGACGGGAGTGAAAAACTGTTTTTT.

V gene TRBV2 combines with J gene TRBJ2-7; D is perhaps TRBD2 (5 bases). V was trimmed by 6 bases and J by 4 bases, leaving 10 bases between them. Germline V gene data show CDR1 as SNHLY and CDR2 as FYNNEI. This CDR3 region has 12 residues. CDR3 in amino acids: CASRSGVYEQYF. CDR3 DNA: TGTGCCAGCAGATCCGGGGTGTACGAGCAGTACTTC. Full variable domain (missing parts from reference TRBV2 and TRBJ2-7): EPEVTQTPSHQVTQMGQEVILRCVPISNHLYFYWYRQILGQKVEFLVSFYNNEISEKSEIFDDQFSVERPDGSNFTLKIRSTKLEDSAMYFCASRSGVYEQYFGPGTRLTVT.

This clone came up once. V is TRBV10-1 and J is TRBJ2-4, with a possible D match to TRBD2 (5 bases). Trimming shortened V by 3 bases and J by 0 bases, and 9 bases separated the two germline ends. The germline gives CDR1 WNHNN, CDR2 SYGVQD (reference sequence). The length of the CDR3 is 15 residues. Written as DNA, the CDR3 is TGCGCCAGCAGTGATACGGGGTTAGCCAAAAACATTCAGTACTTC. Its translation is CASSDTGLAKNIQYF.

About this clone: The sample holds other DNA sequences that translate to the same CDR3. This chain links TRBV5-1 with TRBJ2-7; 8 nucleotides line up with TRBD1. J lost 4 bases, V lost 0 bases, and 6 bases had no gene match. There are 15 residues in the CDR3. Germline V gives CDR1 SGHRS, CDR2 YFSETQ. The CDR3 is CASSLAAGGPYEQYF. Written as DNA, the CDR3 is TGCGCCAGCAGCTTGGCGGCAGGGGGCCCTTACGAGCAGTACTTC.

The chain combines TRBV5-1 with TRBJ1-2, with D possibly being TRBD1 (5 bases). This CDR3 comprises 14 residues. Between the trimmed V and J ends, which lost 4 bases and 4 bases, there was a span of 14 bases. Germline CDR1 reads SGHRS; CDR2 reads YFSETQ. CDR3 loop: CASSGGAGGYGYTF. The CDR3 DNA reads as TGCGCCAGCAGCGGAGGGGCGGGCGGCTATGGCTACACCTTC.

The chain is built from TRBV9 and TRBJ2-1; 12 nucleotides line up with TRBD2. CDR3 length equals 15 residues. Germline CDR1 reads SGDLS; CDR2 reads YYNGEE. V gave up 4 bases and J gave up 12 bases; unmatched junction bases: 11. CDR3 in amino acids: CASSLAGGAGHGQFF. The CDR3, as DNA: TGTGCCAGCAGCCTAGCGGGAGGGGCTGGTCATGGGCAGTTCTTC.

The chain employs TRBV5-5 and TRBJ2-5, with D maybe TRBD1 (6 bases). The CDR3 covers 14 residues. CDR1 SGHKS and CDR2 YYEKEE come from the germline V gene (reference sequence). Trimming took 0 bases from V and 5 from J, leaving 11 bases between them. CDR3 sequence reads: CASSLAGVGETQYF. In DNA, the CDR3 is TGTGCCAGCAGCTTGGCAGGGGTCGGGGAGACCCAGTACTTC.

The J gene is TRBJ2-1, the V gene TRBV7-9; 9 nucleotides align to TRBD2. Germline loops: CDR1 SEHNR, CDR2 FQNEAQ (reference sequence). The CDR3 covers 15 residues. Germline trimming cut 5 bases from V and 4 bases from J; bases unmatched to any gene: 6. CDR3 in amino acids: CASSVRLAEYNEQFF. The CDR3 DNA reads as TGTGCCAGCAGCGTCCGACTAGCGGAGTACAATGAGCAGTTCTTC. Using reference TRBV7-9 and TRBJ2-1 for the parts outside the CDR3, the full variable domain is DTGVSQNPRHKITKRGQNVTFRCDPISEHNRLYWYRQTLGQGPEFLTYFQNEAQLEKSRLLSDRFSAERPKGSFSTLEIQRTEQGDSAMYLCASSVRLAEYNEQFFGPGTRLTVL.

This clone was seen only once. The chain carries TRBV7-9 and TRBJ1-2; 7 bases map to TRBD1. The CDR3 covers 17 residues. The V gene end was trimmed by 5 bases and the J gene end by 1 base; junction bases not matched to a gene: 13. Germline V gene data show CDR1 as SEHNR and CDR2 as FQNEAQ (reference sequence). This CDR3 reads CASSLLYLGTVNYGYTF. The CDR3 bases are TGTGCCAGCAGCCTCCTTTATCTAGGGACAGTTAACTATGGCTACACCTTC.

This chain connects TRBV9 to TRBJ1-4; 9 nucleotides line up with TRBD1. V lost 4 bases, J lost 8 bases, and 9 bases stayed unmatched. Germline V lookup: CDR1 SGDLS, CDR2 YYNGEE. CDR3 size: 15 residues. CDR3 DNA sequence: TGTGCCAGCAGCACCTCTACAGGGGGCGGGGAAAAACTGTTTTTT. This gives the protein CASSTSTGGGEKLFF.

This clone showed up just a few times. V and J are TRBV11-2 and TRBJ2-5; 10 bases fit TRBD2. The V segment lost 3 bases and the J segment 6 bases; nucleotides outside the gene matches: 7. CDR3 length: 15 residues. Germline CDR1 SGHAT, CDR2 FQNNGV. DNA of the CDR3: TGTGCCAGCAGCTTTACCCTAGCGGGAGTACAGACCCAGTACTTC. Translation gives CASSFTLAGVQTQYF.

The chain couples TRBV18 to TRBJ1-1, with D unresolved. V was pared by 0 bases and J by 1 base, with 12 bases between. CDR3 length: 16 amino acids. Looked up from germline, CDR1 is KGHSH and CDR2 is LQKENI. The CDR3 protein is CASSPPSTASNTEAFF. The CDR3 DNA is TGTGCCAGCTCACCACCGAGCACAGCCTCGAACACTGAAGCTTTCTTT.